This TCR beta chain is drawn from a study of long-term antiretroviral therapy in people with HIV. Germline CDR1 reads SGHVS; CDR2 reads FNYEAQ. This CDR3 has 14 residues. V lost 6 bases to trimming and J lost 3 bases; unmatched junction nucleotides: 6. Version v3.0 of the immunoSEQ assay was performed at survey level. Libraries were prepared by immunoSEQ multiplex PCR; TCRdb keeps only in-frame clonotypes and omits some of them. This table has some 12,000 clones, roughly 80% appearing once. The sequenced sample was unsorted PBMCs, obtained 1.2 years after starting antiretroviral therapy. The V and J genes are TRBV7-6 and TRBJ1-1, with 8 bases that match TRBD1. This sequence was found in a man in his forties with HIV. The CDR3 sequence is CASRRQGWDTEAFF. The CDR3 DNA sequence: TGTGCCAGCAGACGACAGGGGTGGGACACTGAAGCTTTCTTT.